Listed below are T cell receptor beta chains from one sample, sequenced in a study of T cells after yellow fever vaccination. One entry per CDR3 protein results from TCRdb running MiXCR on the 5' RACE reads. Among about 630,000 distinct CDR3 sequences listed, roughly an eighth were seen once. Sequencing was performed on PBMCs, taken on the day of the yellow fever booster vaccination. The receptor source for this set is a man younger than 40 who received the YFV17D yellow fever vaccine. CDR3s leave out the opening cysteine and the closing phenylalanine or tryptophan. D genes are given only for firm matches.

CDR3aa	v_gene	j_gene	d_gene
ASSPRLEKNIQY	TRBV4-3	TRBJ2-4	.
ASSAGGTYEQY	TRBV7-2	TRBJ2-7	.
ASSQDGTTQETQY	TRBV4-2	TRBJ2-5	.
SVGQSSYEQY	TRBV29-1	TRBJ2-7	.
SAPPGTSGSDEQF	TRBV29-1	TRBJ2-1	TRBD2
SATQVTGELF	TRBV20-1	TRBJ2-2	.
ASSLYLTSNQPQH	TRBV28	TRBJ1-5	.
ASSSDSFLYEQY	TRBV6-5	TRBJ2-7	.
ASSSPHGRRGELF	TRBV6-5	TRBJ2-2	.
ASSTQDRDNSPLH	TRBV28	TRBJ1-6	.
SVASSSGARDTQY	TRBV29-1	TRBJ2-3	TRBD2
ASSARQNPRPNITGELF	TRBV12-3/TRBV12-4	TRBJ2-2	.
ATPIESLVQETQY	TRBV19	TRBJ2-5	.